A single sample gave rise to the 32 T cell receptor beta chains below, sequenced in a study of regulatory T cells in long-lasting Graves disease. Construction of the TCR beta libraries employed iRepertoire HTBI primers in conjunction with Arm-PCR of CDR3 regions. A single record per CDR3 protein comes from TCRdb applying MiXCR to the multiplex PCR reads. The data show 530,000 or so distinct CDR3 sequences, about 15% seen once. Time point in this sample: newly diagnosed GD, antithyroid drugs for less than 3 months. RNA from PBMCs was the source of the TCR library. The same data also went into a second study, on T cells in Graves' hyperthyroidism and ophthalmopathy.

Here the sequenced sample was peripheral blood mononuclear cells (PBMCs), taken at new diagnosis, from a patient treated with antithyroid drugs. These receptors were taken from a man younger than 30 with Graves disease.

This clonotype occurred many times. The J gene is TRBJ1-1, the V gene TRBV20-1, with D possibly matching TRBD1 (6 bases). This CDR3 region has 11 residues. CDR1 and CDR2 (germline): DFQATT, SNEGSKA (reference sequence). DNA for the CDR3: TGCAGATGGCAGGGGAGGACTGAAGCTTTCTTT. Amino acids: CRWQGRTEAFF.

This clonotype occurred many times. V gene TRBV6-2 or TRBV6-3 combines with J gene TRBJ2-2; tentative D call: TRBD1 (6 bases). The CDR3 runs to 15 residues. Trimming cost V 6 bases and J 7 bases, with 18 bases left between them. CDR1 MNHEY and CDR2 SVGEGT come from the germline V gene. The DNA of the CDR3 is TGTGCCAGCAGGGCTAGACAGGTCCCCATCGGGGAGCTGTTTTTT. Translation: CASRARQVPIGELFF.

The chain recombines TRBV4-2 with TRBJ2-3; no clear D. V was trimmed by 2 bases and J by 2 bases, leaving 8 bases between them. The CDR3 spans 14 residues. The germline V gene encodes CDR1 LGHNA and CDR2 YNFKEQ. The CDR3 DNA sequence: TGTGCCAGCAGCCAAAAAGGGCTCACAGATACGCAGTATTTT. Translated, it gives CASSQKGLTDTQYF.

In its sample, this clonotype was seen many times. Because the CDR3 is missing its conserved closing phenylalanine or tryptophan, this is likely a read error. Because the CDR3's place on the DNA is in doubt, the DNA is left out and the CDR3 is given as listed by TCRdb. CDR3 sequence: CASSSDGRSKLR. This chain joins TRBV28 and TRBJ1-4. CDR1 and CDR2 from the germline V gene are MDHEN and SYDVKM. The CDR3 is 12 residues long, ends included.

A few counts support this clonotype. The CDR3 coding sequence is TGTGCCAGCAGCCCTTACACGAAGAAAAACAATCAGCCCCAGCATTTT. Its translation is CASSPYTKKNNQPQHF. This chain links TRBV7-8 with TRBJ1-5; no clear D. This CDR3 is built from 16 residues. V lost 5 bases, J lost 3 bases, and 17 bases lay in between. Per germline, CDR1 SGHVS and CDR2 FQNEAQ. Filled out from reference TRBV7-8 and TRBJ1-5, the complete variable domain reads GAGVSQSPRYKVAKRGQDVALRCDPISGHVSLFWYQQALGQGPEFLTYFQNEAQLDKSGLPSDRFFAERPEGSVSTLKIQRTQQEDSAVYLCASSPYTKKNNQPQHFGDGTRLSIL.

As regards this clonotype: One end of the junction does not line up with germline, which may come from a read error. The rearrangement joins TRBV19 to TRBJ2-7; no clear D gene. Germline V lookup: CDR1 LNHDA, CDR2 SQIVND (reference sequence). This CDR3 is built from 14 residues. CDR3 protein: CASKKGLSSYGQYF. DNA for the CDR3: TGTGCCAGTAAGAAGGGCCTCAGCTCCTACGGGCAGTACTTC.

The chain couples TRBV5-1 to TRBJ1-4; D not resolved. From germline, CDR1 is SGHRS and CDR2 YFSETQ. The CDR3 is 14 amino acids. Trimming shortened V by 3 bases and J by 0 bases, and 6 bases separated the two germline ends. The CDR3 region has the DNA TGCGCCAGCAGCTCCATACCAACTAATGAAAAACTGTTTTTT. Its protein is CASSSIPTNEKLFF.

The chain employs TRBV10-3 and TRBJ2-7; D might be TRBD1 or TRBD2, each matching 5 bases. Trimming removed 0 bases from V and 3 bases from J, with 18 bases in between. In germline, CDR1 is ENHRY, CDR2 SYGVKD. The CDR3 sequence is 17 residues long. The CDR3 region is CAISESARPGLSYEQYF. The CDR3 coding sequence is TGTGCCATCAGTGAGTCTGCCCGCCCGGGGCTAAGCTACGAGCAGTACTTC.

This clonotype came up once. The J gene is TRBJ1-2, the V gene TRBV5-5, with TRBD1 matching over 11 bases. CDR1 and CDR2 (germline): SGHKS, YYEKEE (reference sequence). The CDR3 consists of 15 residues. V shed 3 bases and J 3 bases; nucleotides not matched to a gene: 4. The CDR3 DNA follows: TGTGCCAGCAGCTCGGGACAGGGGGTCGACTATGGCTACACCTTC. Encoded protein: CASSSGQGVDYGYTF.

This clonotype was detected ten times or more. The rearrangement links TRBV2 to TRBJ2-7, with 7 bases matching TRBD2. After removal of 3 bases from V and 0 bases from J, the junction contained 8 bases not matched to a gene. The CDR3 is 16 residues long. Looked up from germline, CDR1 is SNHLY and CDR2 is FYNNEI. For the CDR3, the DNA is TGTGCCAGCAGTGACCCCCTGAGGACTAGCTCCTACGAGCAGTACTTC. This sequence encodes CASSDPLRTSSYEQYF.

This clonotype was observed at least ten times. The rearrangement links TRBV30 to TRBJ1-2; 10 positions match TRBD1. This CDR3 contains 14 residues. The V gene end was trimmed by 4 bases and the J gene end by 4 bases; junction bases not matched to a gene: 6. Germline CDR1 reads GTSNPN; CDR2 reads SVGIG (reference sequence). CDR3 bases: TGTGCCTGGACTAGGACAGGGGGGAGCTATGGCTACACCTTC. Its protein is CAWTRTGGSYGYTF.

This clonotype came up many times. CDR3 sequence: CASSSIQGNISRSYNEQFF. As DNA, the CDR3 is TGTGCCAGCAGTTCTATACAGGGGAATATTAGTCGGTCCTACAATGAGCAGTTCTTC. The rearrangement uses TRBV12-3 or TRBV12-4 and TRBJ2-1; 7 nucleotides align to TRBD1. With V trimmed by 4 bases and J by 1 base, 16 bases remained unmatched. The CDR3 extends over 19 amino acids.

CDR3 protein: CASSVDRAPYEQYF. Written as DNA, the CDR3 is TGTGCCAGCAGCGTCGACAGGGCCCCCTACGAGCAGTACTTC. The chain recombines TRBV28 with TRBJ2-7; 7 nucleotides agree with TRBD1. J gave up 2 bases and V 6 bases, and 7 bases lay outside the gene matches. Per the germline V gene, CDR1 is MDHEN and CDR2 is SYDVKM. The CDR3 totals 14 residues. The variable domain in full, with the rest retrieved from reference TRBV28 and TRBJ2-7, is DVKVTQSSRYLVKRTGEKVFLECVQDMDHENMFWYRQDPGLGLRLIYFSYDVKMKEKGDIPEGYSVSREKKERFSLILESASTNQTSMYLCASSVDRAPYEQYFGPGTRLTVT.

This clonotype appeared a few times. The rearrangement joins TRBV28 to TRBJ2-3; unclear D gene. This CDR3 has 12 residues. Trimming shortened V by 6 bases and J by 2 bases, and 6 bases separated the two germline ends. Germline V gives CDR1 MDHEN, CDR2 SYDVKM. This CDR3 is CASRTFTDTQYF. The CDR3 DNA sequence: TGTGCCAGCAGGACCTTCACAGATACGCAGTATTTT.

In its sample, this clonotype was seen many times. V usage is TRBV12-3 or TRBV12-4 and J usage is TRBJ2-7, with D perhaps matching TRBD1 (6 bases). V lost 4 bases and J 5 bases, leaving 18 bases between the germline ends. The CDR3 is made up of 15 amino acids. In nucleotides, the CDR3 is TGTGCCAGCAGTTCACGACAGGCTATTCACCACGAGCAGTACTTC. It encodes CASSSRQAIHHEQYF.

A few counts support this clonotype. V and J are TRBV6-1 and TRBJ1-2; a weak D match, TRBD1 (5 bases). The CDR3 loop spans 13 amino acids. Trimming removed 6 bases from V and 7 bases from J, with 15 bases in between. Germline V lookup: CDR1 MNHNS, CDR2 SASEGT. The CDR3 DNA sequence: TGTGCCAGCAGGGGGGGGGGAAGGAGTGGCTACACCTTC. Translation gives CASRGGGRSGYTF.

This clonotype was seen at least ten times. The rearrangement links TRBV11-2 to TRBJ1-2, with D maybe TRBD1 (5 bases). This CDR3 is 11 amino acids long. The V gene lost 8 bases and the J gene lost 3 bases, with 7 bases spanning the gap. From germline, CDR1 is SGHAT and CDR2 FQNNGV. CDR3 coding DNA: TGTGCCAGCCAGGGCTACTATGGCTACACCTTC. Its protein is CASQGYYGYTF.

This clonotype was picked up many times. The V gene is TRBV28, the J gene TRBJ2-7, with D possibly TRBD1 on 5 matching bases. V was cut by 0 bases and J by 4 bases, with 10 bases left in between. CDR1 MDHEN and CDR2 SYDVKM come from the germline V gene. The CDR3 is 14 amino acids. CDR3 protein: CASSLWADIYEQYF. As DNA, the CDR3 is TGTGCCAGCAGTTTATGGGCGGACATTTACGAGCAGTACTTC.

CDR3: CASSLLSGALYNEQFF. CDR3 in DNA: TGTGCCAGCAGTCTTCTTAGCGGGGCCCTCTACAATGAGCAGTTCTTC. This chain links TRBV6-1 with TRBJ2-1; 8 nucleotides agree with TRBD2. The length of the CDR3 is 16 residues. V was pared by 5 bases and J by 3 bases, with 9 bases of the junction left unmatched. CDR1 and CDR2 (germline): MNHNS, SASEGT.

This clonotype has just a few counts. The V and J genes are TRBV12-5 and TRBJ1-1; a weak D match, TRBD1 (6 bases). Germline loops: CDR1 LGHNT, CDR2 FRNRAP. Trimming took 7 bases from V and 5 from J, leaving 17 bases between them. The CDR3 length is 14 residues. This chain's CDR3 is CASDREWERTEAFF. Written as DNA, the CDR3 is TGTGCTAGTGACAGGGAGTGGGAGAGGACTGAAGCTTTCTTT.

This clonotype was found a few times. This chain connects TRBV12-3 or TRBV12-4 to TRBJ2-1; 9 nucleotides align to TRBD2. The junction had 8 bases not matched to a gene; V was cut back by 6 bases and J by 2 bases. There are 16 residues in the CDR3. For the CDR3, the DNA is TGTGCCAGCAGCTCATCGGCGGGAGGGACCTACAATGAGCAGTTCTTC. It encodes CASSSSAGGTYNEQFF.

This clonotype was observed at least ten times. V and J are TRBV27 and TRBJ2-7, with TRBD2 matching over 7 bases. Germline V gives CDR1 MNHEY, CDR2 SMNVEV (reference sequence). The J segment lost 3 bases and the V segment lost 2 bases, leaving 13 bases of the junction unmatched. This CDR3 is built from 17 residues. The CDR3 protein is CASSLMVVAGEGYEQYF. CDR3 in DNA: TGTGCCAGCAGTTTAATGGTGGTGGCGGGAGAAGGCTACGAGCAGTACTTC.

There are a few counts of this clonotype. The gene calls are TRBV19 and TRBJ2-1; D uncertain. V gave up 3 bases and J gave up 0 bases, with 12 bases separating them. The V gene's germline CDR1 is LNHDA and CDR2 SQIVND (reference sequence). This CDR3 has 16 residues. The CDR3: CASSMSAASSYNEQFF. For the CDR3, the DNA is TGTGCCAGTAGTATGTCTGCGGCTAGCTCCTACAATGAGCAGTTCTTC.

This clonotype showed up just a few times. The CDR3 sequence: CASSLWGSQETQYF. The CDR3 nucleotides are TGTGCCAGCAGTTTATGGGGCAGCCAAGAGACCCAGTACTTC. This chain links TRBV27 with TRBJ2-5, with D possibly TRBD1 on 5 matching bases. Germline values: CDR1 MNHEY, CDR2 SMNVEV (reference sequence). CDR3 size: 14 residues. The germline V and J ends were trimmed by 1 base and 1 base, with 7 bases remaining between them.

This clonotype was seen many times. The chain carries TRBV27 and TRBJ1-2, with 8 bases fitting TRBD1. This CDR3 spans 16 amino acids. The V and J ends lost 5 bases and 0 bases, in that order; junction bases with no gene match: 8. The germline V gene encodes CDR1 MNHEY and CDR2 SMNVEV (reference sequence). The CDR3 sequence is CASSTYRQGTNYGYTF. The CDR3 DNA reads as TGTGCCAGCAGTACTTACCGACAGGGGACTAACTATGGCTACACCTTC.

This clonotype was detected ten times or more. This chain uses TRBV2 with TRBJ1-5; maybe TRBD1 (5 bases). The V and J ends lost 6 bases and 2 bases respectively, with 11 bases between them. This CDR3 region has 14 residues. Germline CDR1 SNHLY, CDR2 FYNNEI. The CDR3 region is CASRRQWGNQPQHF. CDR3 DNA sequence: TGTGCCAGCAGGCGACAGTGGGGCAATCAGCCCCAGCATTTT.

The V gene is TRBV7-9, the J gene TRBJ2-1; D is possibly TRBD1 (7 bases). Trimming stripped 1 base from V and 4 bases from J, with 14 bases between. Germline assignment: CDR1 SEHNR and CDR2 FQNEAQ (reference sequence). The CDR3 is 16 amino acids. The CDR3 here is CASSLGRGTAYNEQFF. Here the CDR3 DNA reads TGTGCCAGCAGCTTAGGTCGCGGGACAGCATACAATGAGCAGTTCTTC.

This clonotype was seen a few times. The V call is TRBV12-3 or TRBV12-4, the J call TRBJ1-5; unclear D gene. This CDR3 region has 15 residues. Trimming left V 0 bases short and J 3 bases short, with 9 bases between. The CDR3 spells CASSLALGINQPQHF. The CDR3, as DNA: TGTGCCAGCAGTTTAGCGCTAGGGATCAATCAGCCCCAGCATTTT.

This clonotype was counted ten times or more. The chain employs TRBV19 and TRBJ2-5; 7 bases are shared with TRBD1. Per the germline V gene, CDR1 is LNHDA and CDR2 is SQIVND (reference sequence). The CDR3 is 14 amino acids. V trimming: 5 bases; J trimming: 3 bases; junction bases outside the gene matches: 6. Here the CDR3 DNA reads TGTGCCAGTAGTTCCGGGGACAGTGAAGAGACCCAGTACTTC. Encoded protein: CASSSGDSEETQYF. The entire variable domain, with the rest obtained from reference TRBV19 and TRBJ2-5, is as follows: DGGITQSPKYLFRKEGQNVTLSCEQNLNHDAMYWYRQDPGQGLRLIYYSQIVNDFQKGDIAEGYSVSREKKESFPLTVTSAQKNPTAFYLCASSSGDSEETQYFGPGTRLLVL.

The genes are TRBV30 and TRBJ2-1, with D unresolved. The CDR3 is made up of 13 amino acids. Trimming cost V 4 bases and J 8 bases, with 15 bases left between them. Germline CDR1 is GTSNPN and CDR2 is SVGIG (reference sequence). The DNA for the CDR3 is TGTGCCTGGACCCCCGCGTCAATCTATGAGCAGTTCTTC. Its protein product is CAWTPASIYEQFF.

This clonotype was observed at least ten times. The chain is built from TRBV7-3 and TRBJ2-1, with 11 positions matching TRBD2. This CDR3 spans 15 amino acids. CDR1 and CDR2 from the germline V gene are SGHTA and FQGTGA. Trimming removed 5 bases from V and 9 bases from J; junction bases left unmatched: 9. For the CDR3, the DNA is TGTGCCAGCAGCCTCGAACTAGCGGGAGACTCTGAGCAGTTCTTC. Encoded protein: CASSLELAGDSEQFF. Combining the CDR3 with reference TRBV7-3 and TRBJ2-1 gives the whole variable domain GAGVSQTPSNKVTEKGKYVELRCDPISGHTALYWYRQSLGQGPEFLIYFQGTGAADDSGLPNDRFFAVRPEGSVSTLKIQRTERGDSAVYLCASSLELAGDSEQFFGPGTRLTVL.

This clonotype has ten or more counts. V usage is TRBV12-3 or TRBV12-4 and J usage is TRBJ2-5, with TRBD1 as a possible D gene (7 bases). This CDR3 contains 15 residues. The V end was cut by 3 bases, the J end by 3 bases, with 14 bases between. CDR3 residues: CASSFQGGREETQYF. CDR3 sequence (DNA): TGTGCCAGCAGTTTCCAGGGGGGTCGAGAAGAGACCCAGTACTTC.